The text below deals with one TCR beta chain. Its antigen is not known. The time point here: persistent/refractory GD, antithyroid drugs over 5 years with positive TRAb. Extracted RNA from PBMCs served as the source of the TCR library. Xi'an, China, was home to the endocrinology department that provided patients. The data derive from a study of regulatory T cells in long-lasting Graves disease. Arm-PCR of CDR3 regions and iRepertoire HTBI primers were used to build TCR beta libraries. TCRdb used MiXCR to reprocess the multiplex PCR reads, holding one entry per CDR3 protein. The sample consists of 400,000 to 500,000 distinct CDR3 sequences, around a fifth of them appearing once. The germline V and J ends were trimmed by 0 bases and 6 bases, with 9 bases remaining between them. The CDR3 runs to 14 residues. Germline V gene lookup returns CDR1 LGHDT and CDR2 YNNKEL (reference sequence). Study observations and caveats: Favoring TRBV28, TRBJ1-2 and TRBJ2-5 was a feature seen in persistent disease. Relative to newly diagnosed Graves' patients, persistent ones had lower TCR diversity.

The TCR comes from a female donor with Graves disease. The source was peripheral blood mononuclear cells (PBMCs), collected when the disease was refractory, from a patient treated with antithyroid drugs. V and J are TRBV3-1 and TRBJ2-4, with D hard to call. The CDR3 protein is CASSQDPRVNIQYF. CDR3 nucleotide sequence: TGTGCCAGCAGCCAAGATCCTCGGGTAAACATTCAGTACTTC.